What follows is one T cell receptor beta chain and its context. Antigen unknown. CDR3 length: 13 residues. Germline lookup yields CDR1 SGHRS and CDR2 YFSETQ. V shed 4 bases and J 6 bases; nucleotides not matched to a gene: 4. The data are from a study of CD8+CD57+ T cells in acquired aplastic anemia. Study-level background: Yields of DNA that came from sorted CD4+ and CD8+ cells averaged about 3.4 ug.

Researchers used genomic DNA as the template to profile TCR beta VDJ and CDR3. TCRdb re-derived calls from the reads in MiXCR, one entry per CDR3 protein. This sample has hundreds of thousands of distinct CDR3 sequences; around 45% occur once, and the top ten carry 7.8%. Whole-study findings and limits: Both patients and controls carried the same twenty-nine CD8+ CDR3 sequences.

Individuals selected for sequencing had exhibited CD8+CD57+ cell expansion on flow cytometry. All participating patients were living with severe acquired aplastic anemia. The chain couples TRBV5-1 to TRBJ1-1; TRBD1 aligns across 9 bases. This TCR was sampled from a human donor with aplastic anemia. Material for sequencing was sorted CD4+, CD8+, or CD8+CD57+ T cells (not recorded which) from PBMCs. The chain's CDR3 is CASSGTGISEAFF. The CDR3 nucleotides are TGCGCCAGCAGCGGGACAGGGATTTCTGAAGCTTTCTTT.